The 32 T cell receptor beta chains in this list originate from one sample, sequenced in a study of blood T cells in healthy people across ages. Together with a sample-barcoded 5' primer, a J-beta primer mix was included in a second PCR lasting about 7 to 11 cycles. Using its own MiXCR run on the 5' RACE reads, TCRdb lists one record per CDR3 protein. The sample has about 810,000 distinct CDR3 sequences, 36% seen once. The sequencing input was blood. These receptors were collected from a man younger than 30 in good health.

The rearrangement uses TRBV5-1 and TRBJ2-7, with TRBD1 matching over 7 bases. Trimming removed 4 bases from V and 3 bases from J; junction bases left unmatched: 4. CDR1 and CDR2 from the germline V gene are SGHRS and YFSETQ. The CDR3 consists of 13 residues. CDR3 in amino acids: CASSTGQNYEQYF. CDR3 in DNA: TGCGCCAGCAGCACGGGACAGAACTACGAGCAGTACTTC.

Points on this clonotype: A read error may produce the germline difference seen at one junction end. This sequence joins TRBV4-2 and TRBJ1-1; TRBD1 matches at 7 bases. The CDR3 spans 15 residues. Per the germline V gene, CDR1 is LGHNA and CDR2 is YNFKEQ. CDR3 sequence reads: CASSQDLRGQAEAFF. The CDR3 DNA reads TGTGCCAGCAGCCAAGATCTTAGGGGGCAGGCTGAGGCTTTCTTT.

For the CDR3, the DNA is TGTGCCAGCAGCCGGACCCGCGATCAGCCCCAGCATTTT. It specifies CASSRTRDQPQHF. This chain connects TRBV5-5 to TRBJ1-5; no definite D call. Germline assignment: CDR1 SGHKS and CDR2 YYEKEE (reference sequence). V was clipped by 4 bases and J by 5 bases, with 10 bases between them. There are 13 residues in the CDR3.

This clonotype has more than one count but fewer than ten. The chain recombines TRBV12-3 or TRBV12-4 with TRBJ2-7, with D perhaps TRBD1 (5 bases). Trimming took 3 bases from V and 3 from J, leaving 21 bases between them. The CDR3 is 17 residues long. This chain's CDR3 is CASSFRPDRKFLYEQYF. For the CDR3, the DNA is TGTGCCAGCAGTTTTCGCCCCGACAGAAAATTCCTCTACGAGCAGTACTTC.

The rearrangement links TRBV4-3 to TRBJ2-2, with D perhaps matching TRBD1 or TRBD2 (5 bases each). The germline V and J ends were trimmed by 4 bases and 5 bases, with 8 bases remaining between them. CDR1 is LGHNA and CDR2 is YSLEER in the germline V gene. The CDR3 has 13 amino acids. Written as DNA, the CDR3 is TGCGCCAGCAGCCGCGAGGGGACCGGGGAGCTGTTTTTT. Translation gives CASSREGTGELFF.

This clonotype was picked up many times. The V gene is TRBV9, the J gene TRBJ2-4, with TRBD2 matching over 8 bases. From germline, CDR1 is SGDLS and CDR2 YYNGEE. This CDR3 is built from 16 residues. After removal of 4 bases from V and 5 bases from J, the junction contained 11 bases not matched to a gene. CDR3 sequence: CASSPFGGDPQNIQYF. The CDR3 coding sequence is TGTGCCAGCAGCCCCTTCGGGGGGGATCCCCAAAACATTCAGTACTTC.

This clonotype appeared a few times. The rearrangement joins TRBV5-1 to TRBJ2-5; D is perhaps TRBD1 (5 bases). Germline CDR1 is SGHRS and CDR2 is YFSETQ. This CDR3 is 14 amino acids long. V lost 0 bases to trimming and J lost 0 bases, with 6 bases between them. The CDR3 protein is CASSLVDNQETQYF. The CDR3 bases are TGCGCCAGCAGCTTGGTGGACAACCAAGAGACCCAGTACTTC.

The table lists this clonotype with a few counts. The rearrangement joins TRBV9 to TRBJ2-7; the D is unclear. The better agreement between TRBJ2-5 and the DNA end casts doubt on the J call. Germline values: CDR1 SGDLS, CDR2 YYNGEE. The CDR3 loop spans 13 amino acids. The CDR3, as DNA: TGTGCCAGCAGCGTGGGCACCGGAGAGACCCAGTACTTC. This encodes CASSVGTGETQYF.

In the case of this clonotype: At one boundary the junction diverges from the germline segment, which might be a read error. This CDR3 reads CASSPSGTSATGTQYF. The CDR3 nucleotides read TGTGCCAGCTCACCCAGCGGGACTAGCGCAACAGGTACGCAGTATTTT. This chain uses TRBV18 with TRBJ2-3, with 10 bases fitting TRBD2. This CDR3 is 16 amino acids long. Germline V CDR1 and CDR2: KGHSH, LQKENI.

This clonotype was counted at least ten times. The chain couples TRBV2 to TRBJ1-1; D gene ambiguous. This CDR3 has 13 amino acids. Deletions cut 6 bases from V and 4 bases from J, with 12 bases between. In germline, CDR1 is SNHLY, CDR2 FYNNEI. CDR3 amino acids: CASRAGRRTEAFF. CDR3 in DNA: TGTGCCAGCAGGGCTGGACGGCGCACTGAAGCTTTCTTT. Combining the CDR3 with reference TRBV2 and TRBJ1-1 gives the whole variable domain EPEVTQTPSHQVTQMGQEVILRCVPISNHLYFYWYRQILGQKVEFLVSFYNNEISEKSEIFDDQFSVERPDGSNFTLKIRSTKLEDSAMYFCASRAGRRTEAFFGQGTRLTVV.

The chain recombines TRBV4-3 with TRBJ1-2; D is perhaps TRBD1 (6 bases). The germline gives CDR1 LGHNA, CDR2 YSLEER. The CDR3 spans 15 residues. Trimming removed 1 base at V and 7 bases at J, with 16 bases between. The CDR3 here is CASSQGVQGGLGYTF. CDR3 nucleotides: TGCGCCAGCAGCCAAGGGGTACAGGGCGGACTTGGCTACACCTTC.

This clonotype appeared a single time. A much larger clone is a single base away; this may be a read error. V usage is TRBV6-5 and J usage is TRBJ2-5; 9 bases fit TRBD1. The CDR3 runs to 14 residues. CDR1 is MNHEY and CDR2 is SVGAGI in the germline V gene. This chain's CDR3 is CASSLGTGREAQYF. CDR3 coding DNA: TGTGCCAGCAGTCTCGGGACAGGGCGAGAGGCCCAGTACTTC.

In DNA form, the CDR3 reads TGCGCCAGCAGCCAAAGCAGGGGAGATACGCAGTATTTT. It is translated as CASSQSRGDTQYF. The gene calls are TRBV4-3 and TRBJ2-3, with D tentatively TRBD1 (6 bases). The germline V gene has CDR1 LGHNA and CDR2 YSLEER. The CDR3 covers 13 residues. V shed 2 bases and J shed 5 bases, with 8 bases lying between them.

The V gene is TRBV7-2, the J gene TRBJ2-3; D possibly corresponds to TRBD2 (7 bases). V lost 7 bases to trimming and J lost 5 bases, with 22 bases between them. Per the germline V gene, CDR1 is SGHTA and CDR2 is FQGNSA. This CDR3 has 16 residues. The CDR3 protein is CASTQWGGAFIDTQYF. For the CDR3, the DNA is TGTGCCAGCACCCAATGGGGGGGGGCGTTCATAGATACGCAGTATTTT.

There are a few counts of this clonotype. The CDR3 reads CASSRGQGGSSSYNEQFF. CDR3 bases: TGTGCCAGCAGCCGCGGACAGGGTGGATCGAGCTCCTACAATGAGCAGTTCTTC. The V gene is TRBV3-1, the J gene TRBJ2-1, with TRBD1 matching over 8 bases. The CDR3 loop spans 18 amino acids. Germline-derived CDR1 and CDR2 are LGHDT and YNNKEL (reference sequence). After removal of 4 bases from V and 0 bases from J, the junction contained 11 bases not matched to a gene.

This clonotype was counted between two and nine times. This chain links TRBV10-3 with TRBJ1-1, with TRBD1 as a possible D gene (5 bases). Germline V lookup: CDR1 ENHRY, CDR2 SYGVKD. The CDR3 totals 15 residues. Deletions cut 0 bases from V and 0 bases from J, with 8 bases between. Here the CDR3 DNA reads TGTGCCATCAGTGAGTCGCAGGGCGTGAACACTGAAGCTTTCTTT. It yields the protein CAISESQGVNTEAFF.

This chain joins TRBV4-3 and TRBJ1-1, with D perhaps TRBD1 (5 bases). The germline gives CDR1 LGHNA, CDR2 YSLEER. The CDR3 has 16 residues. V was pared by 1 base and J by 0 bases, with 12 bases between. CDR3 nucleotide sequence: TGCGCCAGCAGCCAAGCCCTGGGACCGTTGAACACTGAAGCTTTCTTT. It yields the protein CASSQALGPLNTEAFF.

V and J are TRBV12-3 or TRBV12-4 and TRBJ1-5; D is unclear. This CDR3 contains 13 residues. With 5 bases removed from V and 4 bases from J, the gap between germline ends came to 9 bases. DNA for the CDR3: TGTGCCAGCAGTCAAGCTCTTAATCAGCCCCAGCATTTT. This sequence encodes CASSQALNQPQHF.

The chain uses TRBV10-3 and TRBJ1-1; no definite D call. The CDR3 length is 12 residues. Germline V gene lookup returns CDR1 ENHRY and CDR2 SYGVKD. The V end lost 8 bases, the J end lost 1 base, and 8 bases lay between the germline ends. For the CDR3, the DNA is TGTGCCATCGGGCAGCCGAACACTGAAGCTTTCTTT. This encodes CAIGQPNTEAFF.

The chain is built from TRBV20-1 and TRBJ2-7, with 8 bases fitting TRBD2. Germline V CDR1 and CDR2: DFQATT, SNEGSKA (reference sequence). This CDR3 has 14 amino acids. J was trimmed by 3 bases and V by 6 bases; bases with no gene match: 10. The CDR3 bases are TGCAGTGCCCAGGAGCGGGGGCGGAACTACGAGCAGTACTTC. The encoded protein is CSAQERGRNYEQYF.

This sequence joins TRBV5-1 and TRBJ1-1; no clear D gene. V lost 3 bases and J 7 bases, leaving 19 bases between the germline ends. Germline CDR1 is SGHRS and CDR2 is YFSETQ. CDR3 length: 15 residues. The CDR3 coding sequence is TGCGCCAGCAGCTCGGCGGCAGGCATGTCAGGTGAAGCTTTCTTT. Its translation is CASSSAAGMSGEAFF.

V is TRBV6-5 and J is TRBJ2-3; possible D gene TRBD1, 6 bases. The CDR3 has 15 residues. V was cut by 8 bases and J by 2 bases, with 17 bases left in between. The germline CDR1 and CDR2 sequences are MNHEY and SVGAGI. The CDR3 protein is CASAHRVSNTDTQYF. As DNA, the CDR3 is TGTGCCAGCGCTCACAGGGTCTCAAACACAGATACGCAGTATTTT.

The V gene is TRBV10-3, the J gene TRBJ1-1; D may be TRBD1 (6 bases). Germline V gene lookup returns CDR1 ENHRY and CDR2 SYGVKD. This CDR3 comprises 14 residues. V dropped 6 bases and J dropped 11 bases, with 22 bases sitting between them. CDR3 DNA: TGTGCCATCAGCCGGGGTCTTCGAGGGGGAAAGGCTTTCTTT. Its translation is CAISRGLRGGKAFF.

This clonotype has just a few counts. This sequence joins TRBV4-1 and TRBJ2-2, with TRBD1 identical over 8 bases. The CDR3 covers 15 residues. Germline loops: CDR1 MGHRA, CDR2 YSYEKL. V dropped 2 bases and J dropped 5; count of bases not matched to a gene: 4. This chain's CDR3 is CASSQWTGRTGELFF. CDR3 in DNA: TGCGCCAGCAGCCAATGGACAGGGAGAACCGGGGAGCTGTTTTTT.

The rearrangement links TRBV12-3 or TRBV12-4 to TRBJ1-6; no reliable D call. The ends were cut back, 7 bases at V and 7 bases at J, with 11 bases in the middle. The CDR3 runs to 13 residues. DNA of the CDR3: TGTGCCAGCACGCCGACACGGAATTCACCCCTCCACTTT. Its translation is CASTPTRNSPLHF.

This clonotype appeared many times. The rearrangement joins TRBV12-3 or TRBV12-4 to TRBJ2-5; D possibly corresponds to TRBD2 (5 bases). V was pared by 6 bases and J by 0 bases, with 14 bases between. The CDR3 is made up of 15 amino acids. Here the CDR3 DNA reads TGTGCCAGCAGCCCCCAGAGGGCTTACCAAGAGACCCAGTACTTC. It encodes CASSPQRAYQETQYF.

This clonotype appeared a few times. This rearrangement joins TRBV20-1 to TRBJ2-3, with TRBD2 identical over 7 bases. After removal of 0 bases from V and 4 bases from J, the junction contained 13 bases not matched to a gene. This CDR3 has 17 residues. Per the germline V gene, CDR1 is DFQATT and CDR2 is SNEGSKA (reference sequence). In DNA form, the CDR3 reads TGCAGTGCTAGAGATAGGTGGGAGGGTCGGGGCGCAGATACGCAGTATTTT. Amino acids: CSARDRWEGRGADTQYF.

V usage is TRBV20-1 and J usage is TRBJ2-1, with D perhaps matching TRBD1 (7 bases). In germline, CDR1 is DFQATT, CDR2 SNEGSKA (reference sequence). V lost 4 bases and J lost 4, with 23 bases in between. The CDR3 is made up of 17 amino acids. CDR3: CSANPAAGQTRYNEQFF. The CDR3 nucleotides are TGCAGTGCTAACCCGGCCGCGGGACAGACAAGATACAATGAGCAGTTCTTC.

This clonotype was found a few times. CDR3 residues: CASSLGQIGYNEQFF. CDR3 sequence (DNA): TGCGCCAGCAGCTTAGGACAAATAGGATACAATGAGCAGTTCTTC. The chain is built from TRBV5-1 and TRBJ2-1, with D perhaps TRBD1 (5 bases). The CDR3 has 15 amino acids. Germline loops: CDR1 SGHRS, CDR2 YFSETQ. Trimming took 2 bases from V and 4 from J, leaving 13 bases between them. The full variable domain, its missing parts supplied by reference TRBV5-1 and TRBJ2-1, is KAGVTQTPRYLIKTRGQQVTLSCSPISGHRSVSWYQQTPGQGLQFLFEYFSETQRNKGNFPGRFSGRQFSNSRSEMNVSTLELGDSALYLCASSLGQIGYNEQFFGPGTRLTVL.

This clonotype came up many times. This chain connects TRBV2 to TRBJ2-7, with 8 bases that match TRBD1. This CDR3 contains 13 residues. V trimming: 4 bases; J trimming: 2 bases; junction bases outside the gene matches: 1. Germline CDR1 SNHLY, CDR2 FYNNEI. Here the CDR3 reads CASSGQGTYEQYF. The CDR3 DNA sequence: TGTGCCAGCAGTGGACAGGGGACCTACGAGCAGTACTTC.

V gene TRBV20-1 combines with J gene TRBJ2-7; D may be TRBD2 (5 bases). Trimming took 7 bases from V and 2 from J, leaving 12 bases between them. The CDR3 extends over 12 amino acids. Per the germline V gene, CDR1 is DFQATT and CDR2 is SNEGSKA (reference sequence). Here the CDR3 reads CSVGRGTYEQYF. CDR3 nucleotide sequence: TGCAGTGTAGGGAGAGGGACCTACGAGCAGTACTTC.

V usage is TRBV20-1 and J usage is TRBJ1-6, with TRBD1 identical over 7 bases. The CDR3 runs 15 residues. The germline gives CDR1 DFQATT, CDR2 SNEGSKA (reference sequence). V was clipped by 5 bases and J by 7 bases; unmatched bases: 11. The CDR3 sequence: CSAVREQGLNSPLHF. The DNA for the CDR3 is TGCAGTGCTGTTCGGGAACAGGGGCTAAATTCACCCCTCCACTTT.